Reported below is one TCR beta chain. What it binds is unknown. Sequencing used cDNA as its template, made by extracting RNA and reverse transcribing it. Assay used: immunoSEQ multiplex PCR; TCRdb lists only in-frame clones, some missing. The sample lists some 110,000 clones; about 61% were seen once. This entry comes from a study of CD8+ T cells in alopecia areata. Whole-study context: Treated patients received oral tofacitinib, 5 to 10 mg twice daily. Study results and caveats: Scalp samples also yield sequences from resident alphabeta T cells of normal skin. Links between baseline CD8+ expansion and response need larger treated cohorts. Normal scalp had lower clonality than lesional scalp, with alopecia totalis/universalis lesions showing this most strongly.

Treatment reported: oral pan-JAK inhibitor, 5-10 mg twice daily. Trimming took 2 bases from V and 0 from J, leaving 4 bases between them. This CDR3 contains 12 residues. Germline loops: CDR1 SQVTM, CDR2 ANQGSEA. The TCR comes from a human donor with alopecia areata. Source: CD8+ T cells sorted from blood, taken at week 4, from a patient treated with tofacitinib. The rearrangement links TRBV29-1 to TRBJ1-2; no firm D call. The DNA of the CDR3 is TGCAGCGTTGAAACAGCTAACTATGGCTACACCTTC. As protein: CSVETANYGYTF.